These T cell receptor beta chains were read from a single sample in a study of blood T cell repertoires in COVID-19. Measured with immunoSEQ multiplex PCR; TCRdb has only the in-frame clones, and not every one. In the table there are tens of thousands of clones, about four fifths of which are singletons. Material for sequencing was peripheral blood. The receptors come from a woman aged 55-70 years with acute or convalescent COVID-19. CDR3s include the opening cysteine and the closing phenylalanine or tryptophan. Each record gives: J gene, V gene, D gene, clone size, CDR3 length, CDR3 DNA, CDR3 protein. The D gene is left open where the match is weak. Not every row has a clone size; where given, it reads once, few, many or a size class.

j_call: TRBJ2-3
v_call: TRBV5-5
d_call: TRBD2
clone_size: .
cdr3_length: 14
cdr3_nt: TGTGCCAGCAGCGCGGGGGGGCCGAGAGATACGCAGTATTTT
cdr3_aa: CASSAGGPRDTQYF

j_call: TRBJ2-3
v_call: TRBV3-1/TRBV3-2
d_call: TRBD2
clone_size: .
cdr3_length: 17
cdr3_nt: TGTGCCAGCAGCCCGGGACTAGCGGCTATTAGCACAGATACGCAGTATTTT
cdr3_aa: CASSPGLAAISTDTQYF

j_call: TRBJ1-6
v_call: TRBV28
d_call: .
clone_size: .
cdr3_length: 16
cdr3_nt: TGTGCCAGCAGTTTGGCTGGGGGCAGGGCGGATTCACCCCTCCACTTT
cdr3_aa: CASSLAGGRADSPLHF

j_call: TRBJ1-6
v_call: TRBV5-1
d_call: .
clone_size: few
cdr3_length: 12
cdr3_nt: TGCGCCAGCAGCATTGATGGACAACCCCTCCACTTT
cdr3_aa: CASSIDGQPLHF

j_call: TRBJ1-5
v_call: TRBV29-1
d_call: .
clone_size: .
cdr3_length: 13
cdr3_nt: TGCAGCGTTGGGAGGGGTGTCGATCAGCCCCAGCATTTT
cdr3_aa: CSVGRGVDQPQHF

j_call: TRBJ2-2
v_call: TRBV19
d_call: .
clone_size: .
cdr3_length: 16
cdr3_nt: TGTGCCAGTAGTCCCACACAGGGTTTTGACACCGGGGAGCTGTTTTTT
cdr3_aa: CASSPTQGFDTGELFF

j_call: TRBJ1-6
v_call: TRBV5-1
d_call: .
clone_size: .
cdr3_length: 16
cdr3_nt: TGCGCCAGCAGCCCTAATCAAAGCGGCCCTAATTCACCCCTCCACTTT
cdr3_aa: CASSPNQSGPNSPLHF

j_call: TRBJ1-2
v_call: TRBV28
d_call: .
clone_size: .
cdr3_length: 12
cdr3_nt: TGTGCCAGCAGTTCAGGACTATATGGCTACACCTTC
cdr3_aa: CASSSGLYGYTF

j_call: TRBJ1-5
v_call: TRBV2
d_call: .
clone_size: .
cdr3_length: 12
cdr3_nt: TGTGCCAGTGCAGGCTACAATCAGCCCCAGCATTTT
cdr3_aa: CASAGYNQPQHF

j_call: TRBJ2-1
v_call: TRBV30
d_call: .
clone_size: few
cdr3_length: 13
cdr3_nt: TGTGCCTGGACACCGCCCGGCTACAATGAGCAGTTCTTC
cdr3_aa: CAWTPPGYNEQFF

j_call: TRBJ1-1
v_call: TRBV6-1
d_call: .
clone_size: .
cdr3_length: 15
cdr3_nt: TGTGCCAGCAGTGAATTCAGAGCGCCGTCAAATGAAGCTTTCTTT
cdr3_aa: CASSEFRAPSNEAFF

j_call: TRBJ2-1
v_call: TRBV6-1
d_call: TRBD2
clone_size: .
cdr3_length: 16
cdr3_nt: TGTGCCAGCAGTGCCCGTCGATTAGCGGGAGCCAATGAGCAGTTCTTC
cdr3_aa: CASSARRLAGANEQFF

j_call: TRBJ1-1
v_call: TRBV6-1
d_call: TRBD1
clone_size: .
cdr3_length: 12
cdr3_nt: TGTGCCAGCAGTGACAGGGGGCTCGGGGCTTTCTTT
cdr3_aa: CASSDRGLGAFF

j_call: TRBJ2-3
v_call: TRBV7-7
d_call: TRBD2
clone_size: .
cdr3_length: 14
cdr3_nt: TGTGCCAGCAGCTTAGTAGCGGGATCAGATACGCAGTATTTT
cdr3_aa: CASSLVAGSDTQYF

j_call: TRBJ2-5
v_call: TRBV6-5
d_call: TRBD2
clone_size: .
cdr3_length: 15
cdr3_nt: TGTGCCAGCAGTTACCTTTTCGCGGGGGAAGAGACCCAGTACTTC
cdr3_aa: CASSYLFAGEETQYF

j_call: TRBJ1-5
v_call: TRBV27
d_call: .
clone_size: once
cdr3_length: 15
cdr3_nt: TGTGCCAGCAGTCTCTCACCGCAGGGCAATCAGCCCCAGCATTTT
cdr3_aa: CASSLSPQGNQPQHF

j_call: TRBJ1-5
v_call: TRBV11-2
d_call: .
clone_size: .
cdr3_length: 13
cdr3_nt: TGTGCCAGCAGCTTAGGACGGGATCAGCCCCAGCATTTT
cdr3_aa: CASSLGRDQPQHF

j_call: TRBJ2-7
v_call: TRBV5-1
d_call: TRBD2
clone_size: .
cdr3_length: 15
cdr3_nt: TGCGCCAGCAGCTTGGAAGCGGGGGCCGACTACGAGCAGTACTTC
cdr3_aa: CASSLEAGADYEQYF

j_call: TRBJ2-1
v_call: TRBV11-2
d_call: .
clone_size: .
cdr3_length: 13
cdr3_nt: TGTGCCAGCAGCATCCGGGACTTCAATGAGCAGTTCTTC
cdr3_aa: CASSIRDFNEQFF

j_call: TRBJ1-2
v_call: TRBV6-5
d_call: TRBD1
clone_size: .
cdr3_length: 14
cdr3_nt: TGTGCCAGCAGTTACTCCCGGGACAGCTATGGCTACACCTTC
cdr3_aa: CASSYSRDSYGYTF

j_call: TRBJ2-5
v_call: TRBV5-6
d_call: TRBD2
clone_size: .
cdr3_length: 16
cdr3_nt: TGTGCCAGCAGCCTCGGACTAGCGGGTAGACAAGAGACCCAGTACTTC
cdr3_aa: CASSLGLAGRQETQYF

j_call: TRBJ1-2
v_call: TRBV18
d_call: .
clone_size: once
cdr3_length: 15
cdr3_nt: TGTGCCAGCTCACCACCTTCCATACAGGGCTATGGCTACACCTTC
cdr3_aa: CASSPPSIQGYGYTF

j_call: TRBJ1-2
v_call: TRBV5-4
d_call: TRBD1
clone_size: few
cdr3_length: 15
cdr3_nt: TGTGCCAGCAGCTTGGATGGACAGGTCGCCTATGGCTACACCTTC
cdr3_aa: CASSLDGQVAYGYTF

j_call: TRBJ1-1
v_call: TRBV7-3
d_call: .
clone_size: .
cdr3_length: 13
cdr3_nt: TGTGCCAGCAGCTTATCCGGACAGACTGAAGCTTTCTTT
cdr3_aa: CASSLSGQTEAFF

j_call: TRBJ2-3
v_call: TRBV30
d_call: .
clone_size: .
cdr3_length: 13
cdr3_nt: TGTGCCTGGAGAAGCTTAAGCACAGATACGCAGTATTTT
cdr3_aa: CAWRSLSTDTQYF

j_call: TRBJ1-2
v_call: TRBV18
d_call: TRBD1
clone_size: .
cdr3_length: 14
cdr3_nt: TGTGCCAGCTCAAGGGACAGGGGCGGCTATGGCTACACCTTC
cdr3_aa: CASSRDRGGYGYTF

j_call: TRBJ2-7
v_call: TRBV4-1
d_call: TRBD1
clone_size: .
cdr3_length: 16
cdr3_nt: TGCGCCAGCAGCCGAATTCCGGGGACAGGGGTGGGGGAGCAGTACTTC
cdr3_aa: CASSRIPGTGVGEQYF

j_call: TRBJ2-3
v_call: TRBV5-4
d_call: TRBD2
clone_size: .
cdr3_length: 16
cdr3_nt: TGTGCCAGCAGCTCTAGCGGGAGGCGTAGCACAGATACGCAGTATTTT
cdr3_aa: CASSSSGRRSTDTQYF

j_call: TRBJ2-3
v_call: TRBV11-2
d_call: TRBD2
clone_size: .
cdr3_length: 16
cdr3_nt: TGTGCCAGCAGCTGGGGGACTAGCGGACACACAGATACGCAGTATTTT
cdr3_aa: CASSWGTSGHTDTQYF

j_call: TRBJ1-6
v_call: TRBV14
d_call: .
clone_size: .
cdr3_length: 14
cdr3_nt: TGTGCCAGCAGCCAAGGGCAATATAATTCACCCCTCCACTTT
cdr3_aa: CASSQGQYNSPLHF

j_call: TRBJ1-5
v_call: TRBV7-8
d_call: .
clone_size: .
cdr3_length: 13
cdr3_nt: TGTGCCAGCAGCTCGTGGACAGCCAGCGTGCAGCATTTT
cdr3_aa: CASSSWTASVQHF

j_call: TRBJ1-1
v_call: TRBV27
d_call: .
clone_size: once
cdr3_length: 14
cdr3_nt: TGTGCCAGCAGAAACAGACGCGGGGGCACTGAAGCTTTCTTT
cdr3_aa: CASRNRRGGTEAFF